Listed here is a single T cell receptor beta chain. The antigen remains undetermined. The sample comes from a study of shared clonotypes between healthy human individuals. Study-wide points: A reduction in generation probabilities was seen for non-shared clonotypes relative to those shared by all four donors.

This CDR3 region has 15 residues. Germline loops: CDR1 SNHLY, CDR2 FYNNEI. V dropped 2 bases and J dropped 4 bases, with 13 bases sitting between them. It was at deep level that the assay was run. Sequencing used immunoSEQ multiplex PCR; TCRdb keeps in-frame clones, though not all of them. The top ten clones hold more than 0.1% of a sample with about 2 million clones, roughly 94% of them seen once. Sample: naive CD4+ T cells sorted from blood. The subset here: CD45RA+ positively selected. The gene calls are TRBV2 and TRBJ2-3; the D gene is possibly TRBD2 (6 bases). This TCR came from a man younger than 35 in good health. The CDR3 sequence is CASSEREATPDTQYF. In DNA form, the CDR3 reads TGTGCCAGCAGTGAAAGGGAGGCAACACCAGATACGCAGTATTTT.